The 28 T cell receptor beta chains given below trace back to one sample, sequenced in a study of graft-versus-host responses after intestinal transplantation. Generated by immunoSEQ multiplex PCR, the TCRdb table keeps only in-frame clones and is missing some. The data hold about 100,000 clones, with 87% observed a single time. Antigens for these TCRs are unknown. The source was unstimulated CD4+ T cells sorted from spleen or lymph node cells, collected before intestinal transplant. These receptors were obtained from a human donor who received an intestinal transplant.

CDR3 DNA sequence: TGTGCCAGTAGGGCTAGCGGGGGGGCCCAAGAGACCCAGTACTTC. It is translated as CASRASGGAQETQYF. The chain recombines TRBV19 with TRBJ2-5; 12 nucleotides match TRBD2. The J segment lost 1 base and the V segment lost 6 bases, leaving 3 bases of the junction unmatched. Germline V gene sequence: CDR1 LNHDA, CDR2 SQIVND (reference sequence). The CDR3 length is 15 residues.

V usage is TRBV5-1 and J usage is TRBJ2-1; 9 nucleotides agree with TRBD2. The germline V gene encodes CDR1 SGHRS and CDR2 YFSETQ. The CDR3 length is 15 residues. V was clipped by 1 base and J by 9 bases; unmatched bases: 8. CDR3 region: CASSLSSGKGSEQFF. DNA of the CDR3: TGCGCCAGCAGCTTGTCTAGCGGGAAGGGCAGTGAGCAGTTCTTC.

V is TRBV7-2 and J is TRBJ2-3; D gene uncertain. The CDR3 covers 13 residues. V was clipped by 3 bases and J by 7 bases, with 11 bases between them. From germline, CDR1 is SGHTA and CDR2 FQGNSA. The CDR3 here is CASSLDPPNTQYF. DNA of the CDR3: TGTGCCAGCAGCTTGGACCCCCCAAATACGCAGTATTTT.

The chain carries TRBV6-5 and TRBJ1-1; D is undetermined. Trimming took 3 bases from V and 10 from J, leaving 15 bases between them. In germline, CDR1 is MNHEY, CDR2 SVGAGI. The CDR3 totals 13 residues. CDR3 in amino acids: CASSYTASRVAFF. The DNA for the CDR3 is TGTGCCAGCAGTTATACAGCGTCAAGGGTAGCTTTCTTT.

The genes are TRBV6-5 and TRBJ2-5; D unclear. V was trimmed by 4 bases and J by 3 bases, leaving 15 bases between them. Germline V lookup: CDR1 MNHEY, CDR2 SVGAGI. This CDR3 contains 15 residues. The CDR3 here is CASSSHPKWEETQYF. The CDR3 nucleotides are TGTGCCAGCAGTTCCCACCCCAAGTGGGAAGAGACCCAGTACTTC.

This chain connects TRBV10-3 to TRBJ2-5, with unresolved D. The CDR3 loop spans 12 amino acids. Germline-derived CDR1 and CDR2 are ENHRY and SYGVKD. Trimming took 0 bases from V and 12 from J, leaving 11 bases between them. The CDR3 DNA reads TGTGCCATCAGTGAGTCGAACATCCACGAGTACTTC. As protein: CAISESNIHEYF.

The chain joins TRBV4-2 to TRBJ2-2; D is possibly TRBD2 (6 bases). The length of the CDR3 is 16 residues. The V gene's germline CDR1 is LGHNA and CDR2 YNFKEQ. The germline V and J ends were trimmed by 3 bases and 2 bases, with 13 bases remaining between them. The CDR3: CASSHPLAGNTGELFF. The CDR3 region has the DNA TGTGCCAGCAGCCATCCCTTGGCGGGAAACACCGGGGAGCTGTTTTTT.

The genes are TRBV18 and TRBJ2-3; D is ambiguous. CDR3 size: 12 residues. Germline V gives CDR1 KGHSH, CDR2 LQKENI. The ends were cut back, 4 bases at V and 6 bases at J, with 8 bases in the middle. This chain's CDR3 is CASSHSRDTQYF. The CDR3, as DNA: TGTGCCAGCTCACATAGTCGGGATACGCAGTATTTT.

The chain is built from TRBV2 and TRBJ1-2; the D is unclear. The CDR3 spans 14 residues. Trimming took 4 bases from V and 2 from J, leaving 11 bases between them. Germline CDR1 is SNHLY and CDR2 is FYNNEI. CDR3 bases: TGTGCCAGCAGTGGGACGGTGGGAAACTATGGCTACACCTTC. Amino acid sequence: CASSGTVGNYGYTF.

The V gene is TRBV7-3, the J gene TRBJ2-7, with 12 positions matching TRBD1. The CDR3 is made up of 13 amino acids. V trimming: 8 bases; J trimming: 6 bases; junction bases outside the gene matches: 5. CDR1 is SGHTA, CDR2 FQGTGA, per germline. The CDR3 loop reads CASSRDRGLEQYF. In DNA, the CDR3 is TGTGCCAGCTCCCGGGACAGGGGGCTCGAGCAGTACTTC.

This clone appeared once. CDR3 sequence (DNA): TGCGCCAGCAGTCAGGGGGCGAACTATGGCTACACCTTC. This sequence encodes CASSQGANYGYTF. The chain couples TRBV23-1 to TRBJ1-2; maybe TRBD1 (6 bases). TRBV23-1 is an ORF, and what it does is uncertain. The length of the CDR3 is 13 residues. V lost 3 bases and J lost 2, with 7 bases in between.

V and J are TRBV4-2 and TRBJ1-1, with D possibly matching TRBD1 (5 bases). CDR3 length: 14 residues. Trimming removed 5 bases at V and 1 base at J, with 11 bases between. The germline CDR1 and CDR2 sequences are LGHNA and YNFKEQ. The CDR3 loop is CASSTKGRNTEAFF. CDR3 coding DNA: TGTGCCAGCAGCACCAAGGGGAGGAACACTGAAGCTTTCTTT.

The rearrangement uses TRBV6-1 and TRBJ2-5, with D possibly being TRBD1 (5 bases). The J call may be incorrect, as the DNA end agrees better with TRBJ2-7. Germline lookup yields CDR1 MNHNS and CDR2 SASEGT. The CDR3 is made up of 14 amino acids. The CDR3 DNA follows: TGTGCCAGCTGGCCACAGGACCGTTACTACGAGCAGTACTTC. Amino acid sequence: CASWPQDRYYEQYF.

The chain links TRBV27 to TRBJ2-3; D is ambiguous. The CDR3 extends over 13 amino acids. Germline CDR1 is MNHEY and CDR2 is SMNVEV (reference sequence). Trimming pared 3 bases from V and 5 bases from J, leaving 9 bases between. Here the CDR3 reads CASSFQSRDTQYF. CDR3 nucleotides: TGTGCCAGCAGTTTCCAGAGTAGAGATACGCAGTATTTT.

This chain links TRBV2 with TRBJ2-5, with D perhaps TRBD1 (5 bases). Deletions cut 4 bases from V and 5 bases from J, with 14 bases between. The germline gives CDR1 SNHLY, CDR2 FYNNEI. The CDR3 loop spans 14 amino acids. For the CDR3, the DNA is TGTGCCAGCAGTGGAGTTAGGGGAATCGAGACCCAGTACTTC. It encodes CASSGVRGIETQYF. Using reference TRBV2 and TRBJ2-5 for the parts outside the CDR3, the full variable domain is EPEVTQTPSHQVTQMGQEVILRCVPISNHLYFYWYRQILGQKVEFLVSFYNNEISEKSEIFDDQFSVERPDGSNFTLKIRSTKLEDSAMYFCASSGVRGIETQYFGPGTRLLVL.

The chain employs TRBV11-2 and TRBJ2-2; 9 nucleotides match TRBD1. V shed 4 bases, J shed 2 bases, and the junction held 2 bases outside the gene matches. The CDR3 has 15 amino acids. The germline CDR1 and CDR2 sequences are SGHAT and FQNNGV. CDR3 sequence (DNA): TGTGCCAGCAGCTCGACAGGGGGTAACACCGGGGAGCTGTTTTTT. Protein: CASSSTGGNTGELFF.

The V call is TRBV6-5, the J call TRBJ2-7, with 9 bases that match TRBD1. CDR3 length equals 14 residues. The germline gives CDR1 MNHEY, CDR2 SVGAGI. V was pared by 6 bases and J by 5 bases, with 8 bases of the junction left unmatched. CDR3 amino acids: CASSLDRGLDEQYF. Here the CDR3 DNA reads TGTGCCAGCAGCCTGGACAGGGGACTCGACGAGCAGTACTTC.

The V and J genes are TRBV5-1 and TRBJ2-1; D remains unclear. The V gene's germline CDR1 is SGHRS and CDR2 YFSETQ. V was shortened by 2 bases and J by 5 bases, with 8 bases between the two germline ends. The CDR3 totals 13 residues. Written as DNA, the CDR3 is TGCGCCAGCAGCTTACGGTTCGACAATGAGCAGTTCTTC. Translating gives CASSLRFDNEQFF.

The chain uses TRBV5-4 and TRBJ2-1; D ambiguous. From germline, CDR1 is SGHNT and CDR2 YYREEE (reference sequence). The ends were cut back, 3 bases at V and 3 bases at J, with 25 bases in the middle. The CDR3 loop spans 19 amino acids. This CDR3 is CASSSLAPRGGVNYNEQFF. For the CDR3, the DNA is TGTGCCAGCAGCTCGCTGGCGCCACGAGGTGGCGTGAACTACAATGAGCAGTTCTTC.

The genes are TRBV7-3 and TRBJ2-2; possibly TRBD1 for D (6 bases). The germline V gene has CDR1 SGHTA and CDR2 FQGTGA. The CDR3 sequence is 14 residues long. Trimming removed 5 bases at V and 5 bases at J, with 12 bases between. The CDR3 region is CASSKGQRTGELFF. CDR3 coding DNA: TGTGCCAGCAGCAAAGGACAGAGAACCGGGGAGCTGTTTTTT.

The rearrangement uses TRBV18 and TRBJ2-3, with D possibly being TRBD1 (6 bases). Germline V gene lookup returns CDR1 KGHSH and CDR2 LQKENI. The ends were cut back, 3 bases at V and 6 bases at J, with 13 bases in the middle. The CDR3 is 14 residues long. CDR3 amino acids: CASSPSQGSDTQYF. CDR3 DNA sequence: TGTGCCAGCTCACCGTCACAGGGATCGGATACGCAGTATTTT.

V gene TRBV27 combines with J gene TRBJ1-2; 7 bases line up with TRBD1. V lost 8 bases and J lost 4; bases outside the gene matches: 10. The V gene's germline CDR1 is MNHEY and CDR2 SMNVEV (reference sequence). The length of the CDR3 is 14 residues. The CDR3: CASSTADRTYGYTF. In nucleotides, the CDR3 is TGTGCCAGCTCCACAGCGGACAGGACCTATGGCTACACCTTC.

This clone was recorded a few times. The chain employs TRBV5-5 and TRBJ1-3; a possible D gene is TRBD1 (6 bases). CDR3 length: 14 amino acids. Between the trimmed V and J ends, which lost 4 bases and 4 bases, there was a span of 12 bases. Germline lookup yields CDR1 SGHKS and CDR2 YYEKEE (reference sequence). The CDR3 DNA sequence: TGTGCCAGCAGCGCATCAGGGGTGGGAAACACCATATATTTT. As protein: CASSASGVGNTIYF.

This clone came up a few times. The chain carries TRBV19 and TRBJ2-3; D is unclear. Per the germline V gene, CDR1 is LNHDA and CDR2 is SQIVND (reference sequence). The CDR3 length is 15 residues. Deletions cut 6 bases from V and 2 bases from J, with 15 bases between. The CDR3 reads CASSRLQVHTDTQYF. CDR3 bases: TGTGCCAGTAGCCGGCTGCAGGTACACACAGATACGCAGTATTTT.

V usage is TRBV11-2 and J usage is TRBJ2-5; maybe TRBD1 (5 bases). Trimming cost V 7 bases and J 5 bases, with 17 bases left between them. CDR3 size: 14 residues. CDR1 and CDR2 (germline): SGHAT, FQNNGV. This chain's CDR3 is CASTPFIRAETQYF. CDR3 DNA sequence: TGTGCCAGCACCCCCTTTATCAGGGCTGAGACCCAGTACTTC.

This clone was seen just once. The chain employs TRBV19 and TRBJ1-1, with 11 nucleotides matching TRBD1. The ends lost 6 bases at V and 5 bases at J; junction bases unmatched: 5. There are 14 residues in the CDR3. Germline V gene lookup returns CDR1 LNHDA and CDR2 SQIVND (reference sequence). CDR3 nucleotide sequence: TGTGCCAGTAGGGCCGGGACAGGGGGGACTGAAGCTTTCTTT. Translated, it gives CASRAGTGGTEAFF.

This chain links TRBV19 with TRBJ2-1; 11 bases fit TRBD2. The V gene end was trimmed by 5 bases and the J gene end by 4 bases; junction bases not matched to a gene: 4. Looked up from germline, CDR1 is LNHDA and CDR2 is SQIVND (reference sequence). CDR3 size: 15 residues. The CDR3 bases are TGTGCCAGTAGTGTGACTAGCGGGATGTACAATGAGCAGTTCTTC. Translating it yields CASSVTSGMYNEQFF. Using reference TRBV19 and TRBJ2-1 for the parts outside the CDR3, the full variable domain is DGGITQSPKYLFRKEGQNVTLSCEQNLNHDAMYWYRQDPGQGLRLIYYSQIVNDFQKGDIAEGYSVSREKKESFPLTVTSAQKNPTAFYLCASSVTSGMYNEQFFGPGTRLTVL.

The chain carries TRBV5-4 and TRBJ2-3; maybe TRBD2 (6 bases). Trimming took 2 bases from V and 2 from J, leaving 12 bases between them. The CDR3 loop spans 15 amino acids. CDR1 SGHNT and CDR2 YYREEE come from the germline V gene (reference sequence). CDR3 DNA: TGTGCCAGCAGCTTAGATGGCGGGAACACAGATACGCAGTATTTT. Translation gives CASSLDGGNTDTQYF.